A single sample is the source of the 31 T cell receptor beta chains below, sequenced in a study of cytomegalovirus exposure and HLA in healthy donors. Primers included in the PCR were 60 Vbeta and 13 Jbeta primers. The data were produced by immunoSEQ multiplex PCR, yet TCRdb's version contains in-frame clones alone and is incomplete. The sample consists of some 110,000 clones, around 74% of them appearing once. Sequences were obtained from PBMCs. These receptors came from a man aged 25 to 40 in good health and CMV-seropositive.

The chain links TRBV9 to TRBJ2-3; the match to TRBD1 covers 10 bases. Germline trimming cut 1 base from V and 0 bases from J; bases unmatched to any gene: 8. Germline V lookup: CDR1 SGDLS, CDR2 YYNGEE. CDR3 length: 18 amino acids. CDR3 protein: CASSVRGQGSSSTDTQYF. The CDR3 DNA reads as TGTGCCAGCAGCGTAAGGGGACAGGGGTCTTCTAGCACAGATACGCAGTATTTT.

The chain links TRBV2 to TRBJ2-3; the D gene is possibly TRBD1 (6 bases). Germline assignment: CDR1 SNHLY and CDR2 FYNNEI. This CDR3 has 14 residues. V was clipped by 7 bases and J by 2 bases, with 13 bases between them. CDR3 in amino acids: CASTRQVLTDTQYF. CDR3 DNA sequence: TGTGCCAGCACCCGACAGGTGCTCACAGATACGCAGTATTTT.

The chain joins TRBV9 to TRBJ2-1, with a tentative D call TRBD1 (6 bases). Per germline, CDR1 SGDLS and CDR2 YYNGEE. Between the trimmed V and J ends, which lost 0 bases and 0 bases, there was a span of 7 bases. CDR3 length: 15 amino acids. DNA for the CDR3: TGTGCCAGCAGCGTAGAGGGGGACTCCTACAATGAGCAGTTCTTC. Amino acids: CASSVEGDSYNEQFF.

The genes are TRBV28 and TRBJ2-7; 14 nucleotides agree with TRBD2. CDR1 MDHEN and CDR2 SYDVKM come from the germline V gene. The junction had 11 bases not matched to a gene; V was cut back by 7 bases and J by 9 bases. CDR3 length: 15 residues. CDR3 bases: TGTGCCAGCAAAAAAGGGACTAGCGGGGGCCGTAGGCAGTACTTC. This sequence encodes CASKKGTSGGRRQYF.

The chain couples TRBV5-4 to TRBJ1-2, with D possibly matching TRBD1 (5 bases). Germline CDR1 SGHNT, CDR2 YYREEE (reference sequence). This CDR3 region has 14 residues. V was trimmed by 0 bases and J by 5 bases, leaving 11 bases between them. The CDR3 spells CASSLDGEGYGYTF. The CDR3 DNA reads TGTGCCAGCAGCTTGGACGGGGAGGGGTATGGCTACACCTTC.

The chain carries TRBV10-3 and TRBJ1-1, with 9 bases aligning to TRBD1. CDR1 ENHRY and CDR2 SYGVKD come from the germline V gene. CDR3 length: 13 amino acids. Trimming cost V 8 bases and J 3 bases; bases outside gene matches: 4. This chain's CDR3 is CAIGDREYTEAFF. CDR3 in DNA: TGTGCCATCGGGGACAGGGAGTACACTGAAGCTTTCTTT.

This chain joins TRBV13 and TRBJ2-7; 9 bases line up with TRBD1. After removal of 0 bases from V and 6 bases from J, the junction contained 3 bases not matched to a gene. The CDR3 is made up of 14 amino acids. Germline CDR1 and CDR2: PRHDT and FYEKMQ (reference sequence). The CDR3 reads CASSLGQGAGEQYF. CDR3 coding DNA: TGTGCCAGCAGCTTAGGACAGGGGGCGGGCGAGCAGTACTTC.

The V gene is TRBV5-1, the J gene TRBJ2-3; perhaps TRBD2 as D (6 bases). This CDR3 has 15 residues. Trimming removed 1 base at V and 6 bases at J, with 15 bases between. Germline V gives CDR1 SGHRS, CDR2 YFSETQ. CDR3 loop: CASSLTAWGEDTQYF. The CDR3 nucleotides are TGCGCCAGCAGCTTGACCGCCTGGGGGGAGGATACGCAGTATTTT.

The J gene is TRBJ2-7, the V gene TRBV28, with 7 bases matching TRBD2. The CDR3 contains 14 residues. Trimming took 2 bases from V and 3 from J; bases not matched to a gene: 4. The germline gives CDR1 MDHEN, CDR2 SYDVKM. CDR3 protein: CASSLGLDVYEQYF. The CDR3 DNA reads TGTGCCAGCAGTTTAGGACTAGACGTCTACGAGCAGTACTTC.

The gene calls are TRBV7-9 and TRBJ1-6, with no clear D. Germline loops: CDR1 SEHNR, CDR2 FQNEAQ (reference sequence). This CDR3 contains 15 residues. V gave up 5 bases and J gave up 9 bases, with 17 bases separating them. The chain's CDR3 is CASSPLSGSGSPLHF. For the CDR3, the DNA is TGTGCCAGCAGCCCCCTTTCGGGGTCAGGTTCACCCCTCCACTTT.

The table lists this clone with a few counts. The genes are TRBV5-8 and TRBJ1-6, with a weak D call TRBD1 (6 bases). Trimming removed 4 bases from V and 10 bases from J, with 18 bases in between. Per germline, CDR1 SGHTS and CDR2 YDEGEE. The CDR3 is 15 amino acids. As DNA, the CDR3 is TGTGCCAGCAGCACGGTGGGGGCATGGGGGTCACCCCTCCACTTT. It translates to CASSTVGAWGSPLHF. The full variable domain, with the rest looked up from reference TRBV5-8 and TRBJ1-6, is EAGVTQSPTHLIKTRGQQATLRCSPISGHTSVYWYQQALGLGLQFLLWYDEGEERNRGNFPPRFSGRQFPNYSSELNVNALELEDSALYLCASSTVGAWGSPLHFGNGTRLTVT.

As regards this clone: At one boundary the junction diverges from the germline segment, which might be a read error. This chain uses TRBV7-9 with TRBJ2-7; 8 bases map to TRBD1. From germline, CDR1 is SEHNR and CDR2 FQNEAQ (reference sequence). The CDR3 is made up of 14 amino acids. CDR3 DNA: TGTTCCAGCAGCTTAAGGACAGGGTTCTACGAGCAGTACTTC. Protein sequence: CSSSLRTGFYEQYF.

The V gene is TRBV2, the J gene TRBJ2-7; tentatively, D is TRBD1 (6 bases). Trimming took 6 bases from V and 5 from J, leaving 17 bases between them. This CDR3 region has 14 residues. CDR1 is SNHLY and CDR2 is FYNNEI in the germline V gene. DNA for the CDR3: TGTGCCAGCAGGAAGGACAGTGGTTCCCACGAGCAGTACTTC. Translated: CASRKDSGSHEQYF.

The gene calls are TRBV9 and TRBJ2-7, with 7 positions matching TRBD1. This CDR3 contains 15 residues. Germline V gene lookup returns CDR1 SGDLS and CDR2 YYNGEE. The trim removed 0 bases at V and 1 base at J, leaving 4 bases unmatched. The CDR3 loop reads CASSVGGTASYEQYF. The CDR3 DNA sequence: TGTGCCAGCAGCGTAGGGGGGACAGCTTCCTACGAGCAGTACTTC.

This sequence joins TRBV7-2 and TRBJ2-2; 8 nucleotides align to TRBD2. Per the germline V gene, CDR1 is SGHTA and CDR2 is FQGNSA. J was trimmed by 3 bases and V by 4 bases; bases with no gene match: 4. The CDR3 consists of 15 residues. CDR3 sequence (DNA): TGTGCCAGCAGCTCACGGGGGGGGGACACCGGGGAGCTGTTTTTT. This codes for CASSSRGGDTGELFF.

This chain joins TRBV19 and TRBJ1-3, with D unclear. This CDR3 comprises 15 residues. Germline V CDR1 and CDR2: LNHDA, SQIVND (reference sequence). V lost 1 base and J 0 bases, leaving 7 bases between the germline ends. This chain's CDR3 is CASSIGESSGNTIYF. CDR3 sequence (DNA): TGTGCCAGTAGTATAGGCGAATCCTCTGGAAACACCATATATTTT.

The chain has TRBV7-6 and TRBJ1-5; 7 bases map to TRBD1. This CDR3 region has 16 residues. J lost 0 bases, V lost 5 bases, and 7 bases had no gene match. CDR1 is SGHVS, CDR2 FNYEAQ, per germline. The chain's CDR3 is CASSVQGPYSNQPQHF. CDR3 sequence (DNA): TGTGCCAGCAGCGTACAGGGGCCCTATAGCAATCAGCCCCAGCATTTT.

The chain uses TRBV7-2 and TRBJ2-3, with TRBD2 matching over 8 bases. V shed 3 bases and J 1 base; nucleotides not matched to a gene: 3. The CDR3 loop spans 15 amino acids. Germline V gives CDR1 SGHTA, CDR2 FQGNSA. The CDR3 spells CASSLAGGRTDTQYF. CDR3 DNA: TGTGCCAGCAGCTTGGCGGGGGGACGCACAGATACGCAGTATTTT.

The chain recombines TRBV7-9 with TRBJ2-5; D is undetermined. Trimming took off 2 bases at V and 2 bases at J, with 3 bases between the two ends. Germline V gene data show CDR1 as SEHNR and CDR2 as FQNEAQ (reference sequence). The CDR3 is 12 residues long. CDR3 region: CASSLPQETQYF. The CDR3 region has the DNA TGTGCCAGCAGCTTACCGCAAGAGACCCAGTACTTC. Full variable domain (remainder filled in from reference TRBV7-9 and TRBJ2-5): DTGVSQNPRHKITKRGQNVTFRCDPISEHNRLYWYRQTLGQGPEFLTYFQNEAQLEKSRLLSDRFSAERPKGSFSTLEIQRTEQGDSAMYLCASSLPQETQYFGPGTRLLVL.

This chain joins TRBV5-1 and TRBJ1-3; D gene ambiguous. Trimming shortened V by 3 bases and J by 0 bases, and 16 bases separated the two germline ends. From germline, CDR1 is SGHRS and CDR2 YFSETQ. The CDR3 consists of 17 residues. As DNA, the CDR3 is TGCGCCAGCAGCTCAACTAGCTTCGGTTTCTCTGGAAACACCATATATTTT. Translating gives CASSSTSFGFSGNTIYF.

The sample holds many counts of this clone. A junction boundary mismatches the germline segment, possibly from a read error. The V call is TRBV29-1, the J call TRBJ1-1, with D possibly TRBD1 on 6 matching bases. Germline V gene lookup returns CDR1 SQVTM and CDR2 ANQGSEA. The CDR3 loop spans 12 amino acids. The CDR3 DNA reads TGCAGCGTCGAAGGGGGGCGGACTGAAGCTTTCTTT. It encodes CSVEGGRTEAFF.

The chain recombines TRBV2 with TRBJ1-5, with D uncertain. Trimming took off 5 bases at V and 3 bases at J, with 5 bases between the two ends. The CDR3 totals 12 residues. Germline CDR1 is SNHLY and CDR2 is FYNNEI. CDR3: CASSPNNQPQHF. CDR3 nucleotides: TGTGCCAGCAGTCCCAACAATCAGCCCCAGCATTTT.

Ten or more counts support this clone. The CDR3 is CASRSLTGQPQHF. CDR3 DNA sequence: TGTGCCAGCAGGTCACTAACCGGTCAGCCCCAGCATTTT. This chain connects TRBV6-4 to TRBJ1-5; unclear D gene. CDR1 and CDR2 from the germline V gene are MRHNA and SNTAGT. The CDR3 length is 13 residues. Trimming shortened V by 6 bases and J by 6 bases, and 12 bases separated the two germline ends.

The V gene is TRBV6-1, the J gene TRBJ1-5, with 7 bases aligning to TRBD1. Germline V gives CDR1 MNHNS, CDR2 SASEGT. Germline trimming cut 4 bases from V and 4 bases from J; bases unmatched to any gene: 4. The CDR3 runs 14 residues. CDR3 sequence: CASSATGLNQPQHF. The DNA for the CDR3 is TGTGCCAGCAGTGCGACAGGGTTGAATCAGCCCCAGCATTTT.

The chain uses TRBV6-5 and TRBJ2-2; TRBD1 matches at 9 bases. V lost 2 bases to trimming and J lost 4 bases; unmatched junction nucleotides: 5. Looked up from germline, CDR1 is MNHEY and CDR2 is SVGAGI. This CDR3 is built from 16 residues. CDR3 amino acids: CASSYNGQGPTGELFF. In DNA, the CDR3 is TGTGCCAGCAGTTACAACGGACAGGGGCCCACCGGGGAGCTGTTTTTT.

The V and J genes are TRBV19 and TRBJ1-3; 7 nucleotides agree with TRBD1. The V gene end was trimmed by 6 bases and the J gene end by 2 bases; junction bases not matched to a gene: 4. The CDR3 runs 14 residues. Germline CDR1 LNHDA, CDR2 SQIVND (reference sequence). The CDR3 loop reads CASSNQGAGNTIYF. DNA for the CDR3: TGTGCCAGTAGCAATCAGGGGGCTGGAAACACCATATATTTT.

V and J are TRBV7-2 and TRBJ1-2; 10 bases align to TRBD1. The germline gives CDR1 SGHTA, CDR2 FQGNSA. This CDR3 comprises 14 residues. Trimming took 10 bases from V and 3 from J; bases not matched to a gene: 8. CDR3 nucleotide sequence: TGTGCCAACAGGGACGACAGGGGGCACTATGGCTACACCTTC. Its protein product is CANRDDRGHYGYTF.

This chain links TRBV28 with TRBJ1-5; tentative D call: TRBD1 (5 bases). V gave up 10 bases and J gave up 4 bases, with 29 bases separating them. This CDR3 has 18 residues. Germline CDR1 MDHEN, CDR2 SYDVKM. Here the CDR3 reads CATARDSWGVAGNQPQHF. DNA of the CDR3: TGTGCCACCGCCAGGGATTCGTGGGGGGTTGCGGGTAATCAGCCCCAGCATTTT.

The chain couples TRBV7-3 to TRBJ2-3, with D possibly being TRBD1 (6 bases). The CDR3 is 11 residues long. V lost 5 bases and J 6 bases, leaving 6 bases between the germline ends. Germline CDR1 reads SGHTA; CDR2 reads FQGTGA. CDR3 sequence (DNA): TGTGCCAGCAGCCAGGGGGATACGCAGTATTTT. This encodes CASSQGDTQYF. Drawing the rest from reference TRBV7-3 and TRBJ2-3, the complete variable domain is GAGVSQTPSNKVTEKGKYVELRCDPISGHTALYWYRQSLGQGPEFLIYFQGTGAADDSGLPNDRFFAVRPEGSVSTLKIQRTERGDSAVYLCASSQGDTQYFGPGTRLTVL.

This clone was observed once. This chain connects TRBV6-6 to TRBJ2-1; tentatively, D is TRBD1 (6 bases). V lost 7 bases to trimming and J lost 4 bases, with 14 bases between them. This CDR3 comprises 14 residues. CDR1 and CDR2 from the germline V gene are MNHNY and SVGAGI (reference sequence). The CDR3 reads CASTTGPLYNEQFF. The CDR3, as DNA: TGTGCCAGCACGACAGGTCCCCTTTACAATGAGCAGTTCTTC.

V is TRBV2 and J is TRBJ1-2; TRBD1 might be the D (6 bases). This CDR3 spans 18 amino acids. Germline CDR1 is SNHLY and CDR2 is FYNNEI. Trimming cost V 2 bases and J 5 bases, with 24 bases left between them. For the CDR3, the DNA is TGTGCCAGCAGTGAAAGGGGAAGGCAGGGGTCTCTTGGGTATGGCTACACCTTC. Translated, it gives CASSERGRQGSLGYGYTF.